This T cell receptor beta chain is from a study of T cell responses to AZD1222 COVID-19 vaccine. Background on the study: Second-dose groups at about 4 or about 12 weeks were pooled.

Sequencing used immunoSEQ multiplex PCR; TCRdb keeps in-frame clones, though not all of them. Here the sample spans over 100,000 clones, about 90% being singletons. Germline CDR1 and CDR2: SNHLY and FYNNEI. V lost 7 bases to trimming and J lost 2 bases, with 10 bases between them. The CDR3 covers 13 residues. The material was peripheral blood, obtained on day 0 of AZD1222 vaccination. This rearrangement joins TRBV2 to TRBJ2-3, with D hard to call. The origin of this receptor is an adult in good health. CDR3 in amino acids: CASMAIYTDTQYF. The CDR3 coding sequence is TGTGCCAGCATGGCTATCTACACAGATACGCAGTATTTT.